What follows describes a single T cell receptor (beta chain). Its antigen remains unknown. The data originate from a study of T cell responses to AZD1222 COVID-19 vaccine. Clones were sequenced by immunoSEQ multiplex PCR, and TCRdb holds only the in-frame ones, with some missing. The table shows 110,000 to 150,000 clones, with approximately 93% occurring only once. Deletions cut 6 bases from V and 10 bases from J, with 19 bases between. The CDR3 covers 12 residues. Germline V gene lookup returns CDR1 SQVTM and CDR2 ANQGSEA. Whole-study findings and limits: Donors were mostly white British, more females; clonal diversity possibly underestimated. Compared with day 0, the breadth and depth of the Spike-specific TCR repertoire rose significantly after two doses of AZD1222. In the spike-specific TCR repertoire, nearly half reportedly target unmutated variant regions.

Sequenced here: peripheral blood, sampled after recovery from COVID-19. The origin of this receptor is an adult who had recovered from COVID-19. The rearrangement uses TRBV29-1 and TRBJ2-7; TRBD1 might be the D (7 bases). The CDR3 sequence is CSVRTGGIGQYF. CDR3 DNA sequence: TGCAGCGTCCGGACAGGCGGGATAGGTCAGTACTTC.